The subject of this entry is one T cell receptor beta chain. The target antigen is unknown. RNA transcripts provided the source from which TCR beta CDR3 regions were amplified. TCR CDR3 regions were first amplified by RT-PCR with HTBI primers. TCRdb analysed the multiplex PCR reads with MiXCR anew, one entry per CDR3 protein. The sample holds about 640,000 distinct CDR3 sequences, less than 25% seen once. This specimen belongs to a study of T cells in Graves' hyperthyroidism and ophthalmopathy. Whole-study findings and limits: The majority of expanded thyroid clonotypes above 0.001 also appeared in blood. Ophthalmopathy and stable hyperthyroidism were separated by a 13 V-J model.

CDR1 is MDHEN and CDR2 is SYDVKM in the germline V gene. Trimming cost V 6 bases and J 5 bases, with 11 bases left between them. The length of the CDR3 is 12 residues. V gene TRBV28 combines with J gene TRBJ2-7; weak D call: TRBD1 (6 bases). The sequence came from a man aged 25-45 years with Graves' ophthalmopathy. The source material was blood. The CDR3 DNA reads as TGTGCCAGCAGCCTCAGGGGAAACGAGCAGTACTTC. It translates to CASSLRGNEQYF.